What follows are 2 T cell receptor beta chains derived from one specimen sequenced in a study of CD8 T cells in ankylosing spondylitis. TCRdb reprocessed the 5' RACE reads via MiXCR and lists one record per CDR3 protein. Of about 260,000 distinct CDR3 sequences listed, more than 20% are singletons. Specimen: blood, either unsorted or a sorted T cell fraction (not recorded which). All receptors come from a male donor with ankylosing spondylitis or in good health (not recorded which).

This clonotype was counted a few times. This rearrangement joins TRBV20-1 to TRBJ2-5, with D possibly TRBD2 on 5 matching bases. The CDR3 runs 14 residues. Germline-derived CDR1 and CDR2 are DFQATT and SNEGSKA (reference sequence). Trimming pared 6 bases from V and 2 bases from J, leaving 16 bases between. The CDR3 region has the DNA TGCAGTGCGGATGCCGGGATCCAACAAGAGACCCAGTACTTC. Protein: CSADAGIQQETQYF.

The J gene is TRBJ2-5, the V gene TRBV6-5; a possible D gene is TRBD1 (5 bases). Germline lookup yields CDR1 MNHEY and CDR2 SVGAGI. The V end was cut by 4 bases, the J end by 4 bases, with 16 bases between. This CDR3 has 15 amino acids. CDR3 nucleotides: TGTGCCAGCAGTTCCCCCGGCAGGGCGGCAGAGACCCAGTACTTC. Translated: CASSSPGRAAETQYF.